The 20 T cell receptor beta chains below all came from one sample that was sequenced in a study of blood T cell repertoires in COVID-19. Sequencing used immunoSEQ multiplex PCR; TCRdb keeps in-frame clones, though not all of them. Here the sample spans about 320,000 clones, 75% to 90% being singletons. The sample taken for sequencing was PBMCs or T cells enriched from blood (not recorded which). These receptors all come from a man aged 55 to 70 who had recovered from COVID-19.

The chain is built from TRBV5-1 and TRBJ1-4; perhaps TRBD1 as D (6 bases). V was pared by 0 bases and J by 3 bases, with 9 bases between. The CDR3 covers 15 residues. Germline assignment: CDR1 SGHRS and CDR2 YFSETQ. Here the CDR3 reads CASSLAPGANEKLFF. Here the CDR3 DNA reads TGCGCCAGCAGCTTGGCACCAGGGGCTAATGAAAAACTGTTTTTT.

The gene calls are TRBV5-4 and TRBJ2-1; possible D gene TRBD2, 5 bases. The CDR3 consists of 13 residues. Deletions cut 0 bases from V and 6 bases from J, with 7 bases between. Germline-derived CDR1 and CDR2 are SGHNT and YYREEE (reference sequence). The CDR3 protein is CASSLGTSNEQFF. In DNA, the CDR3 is TGTGCCAGCAGCTTGGGTACTAGCAATGAGCAGTTCTTC.

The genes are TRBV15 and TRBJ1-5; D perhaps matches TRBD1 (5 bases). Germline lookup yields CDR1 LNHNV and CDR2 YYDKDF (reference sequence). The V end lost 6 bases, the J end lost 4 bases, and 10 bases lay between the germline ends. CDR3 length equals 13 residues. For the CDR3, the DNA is TGTGCCACCAGAAAGACAGTTAATCAGCCCCAGCATTTT. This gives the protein CATRKTVNQPQHF.

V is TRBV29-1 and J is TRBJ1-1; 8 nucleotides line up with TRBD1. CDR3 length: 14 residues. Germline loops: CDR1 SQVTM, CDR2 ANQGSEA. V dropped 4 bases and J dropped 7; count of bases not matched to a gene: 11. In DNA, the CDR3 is TGCAGCGTTGTTGACTCAGGGGGCTCGATTGAAGCTTTCTTT. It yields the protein CSVVDSGGSIEAFF.

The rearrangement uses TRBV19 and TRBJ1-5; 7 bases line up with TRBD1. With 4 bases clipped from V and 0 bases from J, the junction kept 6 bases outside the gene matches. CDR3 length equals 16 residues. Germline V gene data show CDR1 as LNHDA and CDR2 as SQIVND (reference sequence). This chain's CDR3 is CASSRIGQASNQPQHF. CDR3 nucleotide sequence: TGTGCCAGTAGTAGAATTGGACAGGCTAGCAATCAGCCCCAGCATTTT. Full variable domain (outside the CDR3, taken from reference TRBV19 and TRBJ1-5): DGGITQSPKYLFRKEGQNVTLSCEQNLNHDAMYWYRQDPGQGLRLIYYSQIVNDFQKGDIAEGYSVSREKKESFPLTVTSAQKNPTAFYLCASSRIGQASNQPQHFGDGTRLSIL.

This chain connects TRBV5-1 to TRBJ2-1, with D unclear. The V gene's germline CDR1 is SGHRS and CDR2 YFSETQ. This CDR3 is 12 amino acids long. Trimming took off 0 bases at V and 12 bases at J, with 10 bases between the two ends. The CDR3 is CASSLARDRQFF. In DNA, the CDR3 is TGCGCCAGCAGCTTGGCTAGAGACCGGCAGTTCTTC.

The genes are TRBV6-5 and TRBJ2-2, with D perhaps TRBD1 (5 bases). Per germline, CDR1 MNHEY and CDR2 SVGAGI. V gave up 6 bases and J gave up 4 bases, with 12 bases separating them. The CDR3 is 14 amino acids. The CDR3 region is CASRETAGTGELFF. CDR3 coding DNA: TGTGCCAGCAGGGAGACAGCCGGCACCGGGGAGCTGTTTTTT.

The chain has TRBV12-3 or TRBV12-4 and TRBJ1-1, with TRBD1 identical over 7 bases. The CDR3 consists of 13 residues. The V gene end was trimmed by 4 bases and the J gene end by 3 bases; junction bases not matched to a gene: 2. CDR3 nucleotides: TGTGCCAGCAGTTCCGACAGGGACACTGAAGCTTTCTTT. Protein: CASSSDRDTEAFF.

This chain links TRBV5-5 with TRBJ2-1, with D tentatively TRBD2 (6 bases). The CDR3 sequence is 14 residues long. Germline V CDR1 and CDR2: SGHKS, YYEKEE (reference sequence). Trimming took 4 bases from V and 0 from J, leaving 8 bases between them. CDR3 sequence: CASSPGVSYNEQFF. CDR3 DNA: TGTGCCAGCAGCCCGGGAGTCTCCTACAATGAGCAGTTCTTC.

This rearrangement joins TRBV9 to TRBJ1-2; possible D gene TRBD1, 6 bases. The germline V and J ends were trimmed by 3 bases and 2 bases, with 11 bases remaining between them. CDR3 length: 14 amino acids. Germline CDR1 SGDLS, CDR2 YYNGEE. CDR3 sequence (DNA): TGTGCCAGCAGCGCGTTAGGGGGAAACTATGGCTACACCTTC. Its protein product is CASSALGGNYGYTF.

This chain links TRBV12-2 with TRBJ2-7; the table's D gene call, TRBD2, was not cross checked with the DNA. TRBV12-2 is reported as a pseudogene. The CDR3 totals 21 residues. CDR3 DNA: TGTGCAAGTCGCTTATTTGTCGGACCGGGACTAGCGGGAGGTTTGTGGTACGAGCAGTACTTC. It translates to CASRLFVGPGLAGGLWYEQYF.

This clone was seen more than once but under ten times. This CDR3 reads CASRGGSNQPQHF. CDR3 in DNA: TGTGCCAGCAGGGGAGGGTCGAATCAGCCCCAGCATTTT. The gene calls are TRBV2 and TRBJ1-5; D is unresolved. The length of the CDR3 is 13 residues. Germline V gene sequence: CDR1 SNHLY, CDR2 FYNNEI. The ends were cut back, 6 bases at V and 4 bases at J, with 10 bases in the middle.

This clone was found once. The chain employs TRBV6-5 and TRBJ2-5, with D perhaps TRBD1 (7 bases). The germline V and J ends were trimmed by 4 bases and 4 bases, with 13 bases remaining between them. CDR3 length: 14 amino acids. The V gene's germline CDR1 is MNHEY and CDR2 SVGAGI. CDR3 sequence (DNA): TGTGCCAGCAGTTTTGGGCAGGGGGGAGAGACCCAGTACTTC. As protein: CASSFGQGGETQYF.

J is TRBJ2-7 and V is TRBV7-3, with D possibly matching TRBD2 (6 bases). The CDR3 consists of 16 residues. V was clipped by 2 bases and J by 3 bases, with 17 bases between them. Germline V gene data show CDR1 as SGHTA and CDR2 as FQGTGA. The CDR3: CASSLPQAGENYEQYF. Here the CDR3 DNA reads TGTGCCAGCAGCTTACCCCAAGCGGGCGAAAACTACGAGCAGTACTTC.

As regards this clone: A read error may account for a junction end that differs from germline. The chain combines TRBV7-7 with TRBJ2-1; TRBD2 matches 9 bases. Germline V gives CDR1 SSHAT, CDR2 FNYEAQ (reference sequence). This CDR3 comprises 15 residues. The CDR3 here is CASSSSSGAYNEQFF. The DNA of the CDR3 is TGTGCTAGCAGCTCTTCTAGCGGGGCCTACAATGAGCAGTTCTTC.

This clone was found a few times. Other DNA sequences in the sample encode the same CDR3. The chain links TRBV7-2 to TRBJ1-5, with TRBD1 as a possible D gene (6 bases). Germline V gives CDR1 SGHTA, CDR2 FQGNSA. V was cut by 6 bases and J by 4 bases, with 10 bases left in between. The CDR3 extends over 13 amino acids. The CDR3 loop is CASSLQGNQPQHF. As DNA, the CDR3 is TGTGCCAGCAGTCTACAGGGTAATCAGCCCCAGCATTTT.

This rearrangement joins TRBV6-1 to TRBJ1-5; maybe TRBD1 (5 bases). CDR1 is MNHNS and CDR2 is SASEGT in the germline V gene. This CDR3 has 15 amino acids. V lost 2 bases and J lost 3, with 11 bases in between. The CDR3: CASSERQGLNQPQHF. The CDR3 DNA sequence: TGTGCCAGCAGTGAACGGCAGGGCCTCAATCAGCCCCAGCATTTT.

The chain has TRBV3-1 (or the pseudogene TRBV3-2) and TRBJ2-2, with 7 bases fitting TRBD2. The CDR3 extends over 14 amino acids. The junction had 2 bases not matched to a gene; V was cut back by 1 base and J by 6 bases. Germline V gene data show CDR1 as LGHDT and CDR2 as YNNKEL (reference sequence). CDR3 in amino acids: CASSQAGGPGELFF. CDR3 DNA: TGTGCCAGCAGCCAAGCGGGAGGTCCCGGGGAGCTGTTTTTT.

The CDR3 reads CASSLPLTGSEKLFF. As DNA, the CDR3 is TGTGCCAGCAGTTTACCGTTAACAGGGAGTGAAAAACTGTTTTTT. V and J are TRBV28 and TRBJ1-4; D perhaps matches TRBD1 (6 bases). Germline assignment: CDR1 MDHEN and CDR2 SYDVKM. The CDR3 is 15 residues long. Trimming pared 2 bases from V and 7 bases from J, leaving 14 bases between.

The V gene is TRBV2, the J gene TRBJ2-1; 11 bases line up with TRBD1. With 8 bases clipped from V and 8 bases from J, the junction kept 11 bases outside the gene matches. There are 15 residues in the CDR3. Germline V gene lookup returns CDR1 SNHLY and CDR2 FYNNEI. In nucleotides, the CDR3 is TGTGCCAGCTTAAGGCCGGACAGGGGGCAAGATGAGCAGTTCTTC. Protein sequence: CASLRPDRGQDEQFF.